The clone carrying this TCR beta chain was observed at least ten times. Its specificity is unknown. An equimolar mix of two oligonucleotides served as the beta constant-region primer for TRBC1 and TRBC2. A 12-nucleotide UMI and the SP2 primer were added to the cDNA 3' end by oligonucleotide ligation. TCRdb passed the UMI-ligation and nested PCR reads through MiXCR, listing each CDR3 protein once. The data show 81,000 or so distinct CDR3 sequences, approximately 6.5% seen once. The data were obtained in a study of naive and memory T cell subsets. Alpha and beta libraries were amplified separately from the second PCR onward. Germline assignment: CDR1 ENHRY and CDR2 SYGVKD. The CDR3 contains 14 residues. Trimming took 2 bases from V and 0 from J, leaving 5 bases between them. Study results and limitations: Clonotypes are single alpha or beta chains, not paired receptors. Findings for naive and memory subsets could not be checked against ground truth.

The chain is built from TRBV10-3 and TRBJ1-3; D is ambiguous. The sequenced material came from central memory CD4+ T cells from blood. The clonotype was recovered from a human donor in good health. DNA of the CDR3: TGTGCCATCAGTGAGACAGCCTCTGGAAACACCATATATTTT. Translated: CAISETASGNTIYF.